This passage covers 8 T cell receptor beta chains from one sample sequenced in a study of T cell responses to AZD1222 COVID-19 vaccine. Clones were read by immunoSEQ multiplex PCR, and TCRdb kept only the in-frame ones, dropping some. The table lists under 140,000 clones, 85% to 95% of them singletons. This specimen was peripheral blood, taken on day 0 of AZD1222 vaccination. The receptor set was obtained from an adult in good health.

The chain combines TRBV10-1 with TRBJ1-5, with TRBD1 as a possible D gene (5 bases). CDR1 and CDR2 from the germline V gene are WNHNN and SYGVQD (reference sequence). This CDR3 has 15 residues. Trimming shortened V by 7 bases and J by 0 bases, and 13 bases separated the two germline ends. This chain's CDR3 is CASIRQRTSNQPQHF. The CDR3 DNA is TGCGCCAGCATCAGACAGCGTACTAGCAATCAGCCCCAGCATTTT.

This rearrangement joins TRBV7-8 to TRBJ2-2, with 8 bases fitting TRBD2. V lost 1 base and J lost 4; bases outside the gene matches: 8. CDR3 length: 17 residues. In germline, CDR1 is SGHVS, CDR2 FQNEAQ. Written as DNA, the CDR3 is TGTGCCAGCAGCTTAGTCCCAGCGGGGGCCGCCACCGGGGAGCTGTTTTTT. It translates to CASSLVPAGAATGELFF.

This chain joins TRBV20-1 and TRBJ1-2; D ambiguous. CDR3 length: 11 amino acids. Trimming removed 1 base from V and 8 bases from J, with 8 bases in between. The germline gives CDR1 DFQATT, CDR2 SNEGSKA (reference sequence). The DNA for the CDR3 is TGCAGTGCTAGAGTTGAGAGGGGCTACACCTTC. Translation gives CSARVERGYTF.

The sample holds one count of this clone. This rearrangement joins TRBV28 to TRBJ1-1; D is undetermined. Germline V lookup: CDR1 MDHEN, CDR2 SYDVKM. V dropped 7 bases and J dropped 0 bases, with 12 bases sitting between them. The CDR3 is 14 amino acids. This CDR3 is CASINRYMNTEAFF. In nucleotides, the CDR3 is TGTGCCAGCATTAATAGATACATGAACACTGAAGCTTTCTTT.

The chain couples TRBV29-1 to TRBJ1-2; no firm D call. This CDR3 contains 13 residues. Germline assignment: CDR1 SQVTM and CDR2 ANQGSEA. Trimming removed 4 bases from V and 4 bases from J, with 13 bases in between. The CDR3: CSVASQVFYGYTF. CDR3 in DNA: TGCAGCGTTGCCTCTCAGGTATTCTATGGCTACACCTTC.

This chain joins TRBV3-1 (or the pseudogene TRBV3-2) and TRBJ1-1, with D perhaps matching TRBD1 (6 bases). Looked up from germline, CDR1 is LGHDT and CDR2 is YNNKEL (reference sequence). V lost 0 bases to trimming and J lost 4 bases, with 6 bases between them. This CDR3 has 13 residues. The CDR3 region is CASSQDRGTEAFF. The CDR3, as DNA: TGTGCCAGCAGCCAAGACAGGGGCACTGAAGCTTTCTTT.

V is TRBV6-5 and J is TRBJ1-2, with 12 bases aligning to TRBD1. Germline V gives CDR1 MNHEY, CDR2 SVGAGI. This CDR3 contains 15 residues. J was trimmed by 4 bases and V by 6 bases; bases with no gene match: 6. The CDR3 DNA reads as TGTGCCAGCAGCAACCCGGGACAGGGGGCCTATGGCTACACCTTC. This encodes CASSNPGQGAYGYTF.

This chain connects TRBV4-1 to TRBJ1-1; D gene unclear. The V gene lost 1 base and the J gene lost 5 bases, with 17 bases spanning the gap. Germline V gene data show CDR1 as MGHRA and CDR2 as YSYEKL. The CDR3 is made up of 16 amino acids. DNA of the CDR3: TGCGCCAGCAGCCAAGGGTCGCAGGCCAGTCGGACTGAAGCTTTCTTT. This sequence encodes CASSQGSQASRTEAFF.